The clone carrying this TCR beta chain was recorded once. The data stem from a study of control samples from healthy donors and cancer patients. The CDR3 runs 16 residues. Germline V lookup: CDR1 SGHVS, CDR2 FNYEAQ. J was trimmed by 2 bases and V by 0 bases; bases with no gene match: 6. Profiling relied on immunoSEQ multiplex PCR, and the TCRdb table lists in-frame clones only, not all of them. The table lists about 55,000 clones, nearly 90% of them singletons. The clonotype comes from a man aged 45-65 years in good health. The chain joins TRBV7-6 to TRBJ2-7; 8 bases agree with TRBD2. Sequencing input: blood. CDR3 DNA sequence: TGTGCCAGCAGCTTAGCGGCTAGCGGGCTCCCCTACGAGCAGTACTTC. It specifies CASSLAASGLPYEQYF. The full variable domain, its missing parts supplied by reference TRBV7-6 and TRBJ2-7, is GAGVSQSPRYKVTKRGQDVALRCDPISGHVSLYWYRQALGQGPEFLTYFNYEAQQDKSGLPNDRFSAERPEGSISTLTIQRTEQRDSAMYRCASSLAASGLPYEQYFGPGTRLTVT.